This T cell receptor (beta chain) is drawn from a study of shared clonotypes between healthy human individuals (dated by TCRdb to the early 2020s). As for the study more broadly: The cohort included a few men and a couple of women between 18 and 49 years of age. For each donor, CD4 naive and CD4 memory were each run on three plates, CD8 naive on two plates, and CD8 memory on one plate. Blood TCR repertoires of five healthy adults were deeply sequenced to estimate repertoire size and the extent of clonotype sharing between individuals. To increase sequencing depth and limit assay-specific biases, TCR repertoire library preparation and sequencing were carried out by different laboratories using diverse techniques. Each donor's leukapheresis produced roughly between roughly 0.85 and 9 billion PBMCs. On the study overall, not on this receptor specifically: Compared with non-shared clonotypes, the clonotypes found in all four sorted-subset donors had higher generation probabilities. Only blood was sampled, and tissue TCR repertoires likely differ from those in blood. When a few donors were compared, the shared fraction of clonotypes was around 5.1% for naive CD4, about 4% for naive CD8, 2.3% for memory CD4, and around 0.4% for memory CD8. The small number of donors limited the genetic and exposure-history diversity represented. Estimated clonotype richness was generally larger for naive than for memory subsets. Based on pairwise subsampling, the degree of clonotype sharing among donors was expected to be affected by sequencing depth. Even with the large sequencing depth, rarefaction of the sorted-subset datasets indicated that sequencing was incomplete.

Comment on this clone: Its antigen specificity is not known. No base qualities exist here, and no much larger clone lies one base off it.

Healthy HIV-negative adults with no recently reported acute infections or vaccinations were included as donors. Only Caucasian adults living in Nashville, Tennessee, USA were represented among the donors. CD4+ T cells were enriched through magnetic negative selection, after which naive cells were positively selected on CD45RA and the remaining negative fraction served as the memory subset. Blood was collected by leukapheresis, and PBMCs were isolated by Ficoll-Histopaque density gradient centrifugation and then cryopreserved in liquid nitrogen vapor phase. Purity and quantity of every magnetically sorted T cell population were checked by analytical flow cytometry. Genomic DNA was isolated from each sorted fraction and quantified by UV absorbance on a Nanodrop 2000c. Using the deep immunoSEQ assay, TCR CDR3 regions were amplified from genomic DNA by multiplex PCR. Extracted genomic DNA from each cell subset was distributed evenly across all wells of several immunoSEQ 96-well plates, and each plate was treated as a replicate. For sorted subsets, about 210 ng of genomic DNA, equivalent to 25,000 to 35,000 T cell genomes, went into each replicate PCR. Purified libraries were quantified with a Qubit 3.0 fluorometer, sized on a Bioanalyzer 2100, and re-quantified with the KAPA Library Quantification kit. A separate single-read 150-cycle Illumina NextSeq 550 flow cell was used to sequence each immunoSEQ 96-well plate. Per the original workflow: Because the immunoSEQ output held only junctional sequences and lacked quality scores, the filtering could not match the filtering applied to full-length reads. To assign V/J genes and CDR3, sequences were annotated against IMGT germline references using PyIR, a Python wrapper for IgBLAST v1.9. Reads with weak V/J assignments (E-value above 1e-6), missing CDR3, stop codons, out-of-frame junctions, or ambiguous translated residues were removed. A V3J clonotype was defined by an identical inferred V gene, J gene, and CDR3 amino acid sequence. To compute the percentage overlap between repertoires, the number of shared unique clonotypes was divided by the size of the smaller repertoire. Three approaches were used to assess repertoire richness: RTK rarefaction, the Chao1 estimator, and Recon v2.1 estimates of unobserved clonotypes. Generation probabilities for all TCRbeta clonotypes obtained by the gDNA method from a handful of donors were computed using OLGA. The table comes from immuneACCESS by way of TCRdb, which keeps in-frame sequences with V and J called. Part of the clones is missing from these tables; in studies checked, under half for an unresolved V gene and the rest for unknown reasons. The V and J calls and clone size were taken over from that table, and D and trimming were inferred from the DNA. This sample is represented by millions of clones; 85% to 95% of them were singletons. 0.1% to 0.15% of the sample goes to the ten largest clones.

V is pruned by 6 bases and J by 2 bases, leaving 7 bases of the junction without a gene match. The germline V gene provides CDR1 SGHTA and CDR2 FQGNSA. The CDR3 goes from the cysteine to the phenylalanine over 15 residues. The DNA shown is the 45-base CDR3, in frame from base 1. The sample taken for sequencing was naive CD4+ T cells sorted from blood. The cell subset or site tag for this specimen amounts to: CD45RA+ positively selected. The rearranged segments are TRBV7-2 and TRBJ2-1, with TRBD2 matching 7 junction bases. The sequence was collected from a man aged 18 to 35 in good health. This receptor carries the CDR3 CASSRSGDPYNEQFF. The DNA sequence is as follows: TGTGCCAGCAGTAGAAGCGGGGACCCCTACAATGAGCAGTTCTTC.